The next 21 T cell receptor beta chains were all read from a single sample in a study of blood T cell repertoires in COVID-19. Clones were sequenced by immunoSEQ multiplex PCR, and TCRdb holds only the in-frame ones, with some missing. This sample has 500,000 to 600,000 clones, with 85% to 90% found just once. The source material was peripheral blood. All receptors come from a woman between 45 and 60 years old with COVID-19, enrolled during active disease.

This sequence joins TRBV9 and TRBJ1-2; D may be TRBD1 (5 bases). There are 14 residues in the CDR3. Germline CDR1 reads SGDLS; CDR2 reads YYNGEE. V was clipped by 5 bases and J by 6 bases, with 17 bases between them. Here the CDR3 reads CASSHPPGVDGYTF. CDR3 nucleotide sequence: TGTGCCAGCAGTCACCCCCCGGGGGTGGATGGCTACACCTTC.

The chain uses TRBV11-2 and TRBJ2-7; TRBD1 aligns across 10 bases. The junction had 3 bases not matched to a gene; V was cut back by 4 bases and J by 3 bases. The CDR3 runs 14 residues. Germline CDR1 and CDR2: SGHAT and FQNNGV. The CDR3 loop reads CASSSGTGVYEQYF. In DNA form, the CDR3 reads TGTGCCAGCAGCTCCGGGACAGGGGTCTACGAGCAGTACTTC.

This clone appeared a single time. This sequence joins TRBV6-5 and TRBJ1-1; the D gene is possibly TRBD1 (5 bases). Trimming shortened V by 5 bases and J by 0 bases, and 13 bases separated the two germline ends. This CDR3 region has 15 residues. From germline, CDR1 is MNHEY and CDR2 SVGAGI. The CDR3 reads CASSPPRALNTEAFF. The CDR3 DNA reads TGTGCCAGCAGTCCCCCCAGGGCGTTGAACACTGAAGCTTTCTTT.

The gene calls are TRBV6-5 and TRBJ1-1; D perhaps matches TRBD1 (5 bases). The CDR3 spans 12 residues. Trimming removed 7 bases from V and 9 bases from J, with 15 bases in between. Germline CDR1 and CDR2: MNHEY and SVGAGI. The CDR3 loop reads CASMSGVEKAFF. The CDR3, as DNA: TGTGCCAGCATGTCGGGGGTTGAGAAAGCTTTCTTT.

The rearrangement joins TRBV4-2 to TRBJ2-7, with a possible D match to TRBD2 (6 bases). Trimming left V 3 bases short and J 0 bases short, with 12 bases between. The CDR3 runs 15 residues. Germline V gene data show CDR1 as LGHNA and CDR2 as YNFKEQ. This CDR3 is CASSQGGGGSYEQYF. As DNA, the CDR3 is TGTGCCAGCAGCCAGGGGGGTGGGGGCTCCTACGAGCAGTACTTC.

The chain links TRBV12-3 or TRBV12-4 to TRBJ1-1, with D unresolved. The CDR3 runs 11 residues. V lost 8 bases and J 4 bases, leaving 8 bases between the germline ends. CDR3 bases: TGTGCCAGCTCCGGGGTCACTGAAGCTTTCTTT. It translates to CASSGVTEAFF.

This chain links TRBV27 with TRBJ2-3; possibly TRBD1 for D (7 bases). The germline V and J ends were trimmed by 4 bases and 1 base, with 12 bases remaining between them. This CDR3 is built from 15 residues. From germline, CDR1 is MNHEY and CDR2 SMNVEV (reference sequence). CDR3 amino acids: CASSWRGHRTDTQYF. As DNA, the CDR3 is TGTGCCAGCAGTTGGAGGGGGCACCGCACAGATACGCAGTATTTT.

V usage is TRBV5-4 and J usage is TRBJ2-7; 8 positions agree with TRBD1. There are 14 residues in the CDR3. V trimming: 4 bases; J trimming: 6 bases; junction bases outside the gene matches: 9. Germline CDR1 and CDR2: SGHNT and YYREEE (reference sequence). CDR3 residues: CASSPVRGRSEQYF. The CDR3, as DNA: TGTGCCAGCAGCCCCGTCAGGGGGCGCTCCGAGCAGTACTTC.

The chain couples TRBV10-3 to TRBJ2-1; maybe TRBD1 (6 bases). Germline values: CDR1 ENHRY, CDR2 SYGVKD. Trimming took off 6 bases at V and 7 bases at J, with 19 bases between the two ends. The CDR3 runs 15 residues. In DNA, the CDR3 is TGTGCCATCAGCGTCCAGGGGAAGGGAGAGAATGAGCAGTTCTTC. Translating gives CAISVQGKGENEQFF.

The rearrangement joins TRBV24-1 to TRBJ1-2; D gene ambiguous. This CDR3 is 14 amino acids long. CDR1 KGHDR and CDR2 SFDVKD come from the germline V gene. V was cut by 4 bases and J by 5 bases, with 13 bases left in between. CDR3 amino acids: CATSDHTFGYGYTF. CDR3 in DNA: TGTGCCACCAGTGACCATACGTTCGGGTATGGCTACACCTTC.

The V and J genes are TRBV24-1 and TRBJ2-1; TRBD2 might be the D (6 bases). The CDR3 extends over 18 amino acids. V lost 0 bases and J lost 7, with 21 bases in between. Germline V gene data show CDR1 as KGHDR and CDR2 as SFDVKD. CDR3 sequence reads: CATSDLTASGARVNEQFF. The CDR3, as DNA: TGTGCCACCAGTGATTTGACGGCCTCGGGAGCGAGGGTTAATGAGCAGTTCTTC.

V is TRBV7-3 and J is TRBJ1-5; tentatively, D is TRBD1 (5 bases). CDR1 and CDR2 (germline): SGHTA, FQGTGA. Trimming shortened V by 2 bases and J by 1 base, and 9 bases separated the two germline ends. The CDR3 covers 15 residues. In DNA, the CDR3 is TGTGCCAGCAGCTTATGGGGGGGAAGCAATCAGCCCCAGCATTTT. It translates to CASSLWGGSNQPQHF.

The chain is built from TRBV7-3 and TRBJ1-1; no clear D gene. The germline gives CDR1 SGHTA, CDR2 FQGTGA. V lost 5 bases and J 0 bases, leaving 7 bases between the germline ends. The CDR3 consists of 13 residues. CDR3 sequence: CASSPFMNTEAFF. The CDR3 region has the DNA TGTGCCAGCAGCCCCTTTATGAACACTGAAGCTTTCTTT.

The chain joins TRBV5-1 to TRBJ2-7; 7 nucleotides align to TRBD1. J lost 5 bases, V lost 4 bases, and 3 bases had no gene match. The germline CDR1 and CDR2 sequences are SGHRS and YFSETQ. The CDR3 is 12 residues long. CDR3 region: CASSRDRNEQYF. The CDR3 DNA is TGCGCCAGCAGCCGGGACAGAAACGAGCAGTACTTC.

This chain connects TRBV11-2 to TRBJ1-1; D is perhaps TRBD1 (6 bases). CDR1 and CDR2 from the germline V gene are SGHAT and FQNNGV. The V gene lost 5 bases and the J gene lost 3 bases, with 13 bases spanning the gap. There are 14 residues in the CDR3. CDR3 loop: CASSAKEGDTEAFF. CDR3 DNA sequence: TGTGCCAGCAGCGCGAAAGAGGGGGACACTGAAGCTTTCTTT.

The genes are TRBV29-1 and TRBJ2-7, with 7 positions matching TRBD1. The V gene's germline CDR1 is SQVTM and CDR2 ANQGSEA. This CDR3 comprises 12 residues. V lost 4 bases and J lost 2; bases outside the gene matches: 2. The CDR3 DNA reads TGCAGCGTTGTTCAGGGGGCCTACGAGCAGTACTTC. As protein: CSVVQGAYEQYF.

CDR3 in amino acids: CAWSVGAGGSNTIYF. The CDR3 DNA reads as TGTGCCTGGAGTGTAGGCGCAGGGGGCTCCAACACCATATATTTT. The chain joins TRBV30 to TRBJ1-3; TRBD1 aligns across 8 bases. With V trimmed by 0 bases and J by 7 bases, 8 bases remained unmatched. Looked up from germline, CDR1 is GTSNPN and CDR2 is SVGIG (reference sequence). The CDR3 loop spans 15 amino acids.

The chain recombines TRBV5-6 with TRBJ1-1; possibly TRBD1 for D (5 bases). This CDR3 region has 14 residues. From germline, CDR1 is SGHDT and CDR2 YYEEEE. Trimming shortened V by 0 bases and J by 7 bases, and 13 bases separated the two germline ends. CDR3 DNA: TGTGCCAGCAGCTTGGGAGTGGGGCGGGGTGAAGCTTTCTTT. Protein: CASSLGVGRGEAFF.

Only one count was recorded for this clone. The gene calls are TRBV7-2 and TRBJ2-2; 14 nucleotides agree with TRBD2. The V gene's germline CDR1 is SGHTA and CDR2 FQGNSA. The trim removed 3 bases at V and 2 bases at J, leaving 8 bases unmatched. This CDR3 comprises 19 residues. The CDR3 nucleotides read TGTGCCAGCAGCTTCCCCCGGACTAGCGGGGGGCACAACACCGGGGAGCTGTTTTTT. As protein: CASSFPRTSGGHNTGELFF.

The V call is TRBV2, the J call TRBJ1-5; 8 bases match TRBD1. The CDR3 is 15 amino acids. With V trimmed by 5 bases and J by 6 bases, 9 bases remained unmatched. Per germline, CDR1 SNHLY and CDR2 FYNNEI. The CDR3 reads CASSPTGGGSQPQHF. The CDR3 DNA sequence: TGTGCCAGCAGTCCAACAGGGGGAGGTAGTCAGCCCCAGCATTTT.

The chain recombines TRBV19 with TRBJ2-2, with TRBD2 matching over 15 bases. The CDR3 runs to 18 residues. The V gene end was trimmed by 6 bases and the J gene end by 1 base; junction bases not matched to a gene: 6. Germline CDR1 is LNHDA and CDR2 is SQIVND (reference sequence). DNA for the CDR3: TGTGCCAGTAGGAGGGGACTAGCGGGGGGCGTGAACACCGGGGAGCTGTTTTTT. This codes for CASRRGLAGGVNTGELFF.